This T cell receptor (beta chain) was sequenced during a study of shared clonotypes between healthy human individuals. In the study overall: CD4 naive and CD4 memory each took three plates per donor, while CD8 naive took two and CD8 memory one.

Study findings and constraints: Only blood was sampled, and tissue TCR repertoires likely differ from blood ones.

Naive CD8 cells comprised CD45RO-negative, CCR7-positively selected cells, excluding terminally differentiated effector memory CD45RA+ cells. The germline V gene has CDR1 SEHNR and CDR2 FQNEAQ (reference sequence). The V end lost 3 bases, the J end lost 1 base, and 6 bases lay between the germline ends. This CDR3 comprises 13 residues. For this clone: Its antigen is unidentified.

Libraries were prepared by immunoSEQ multiplex PCR; TCRdb keeps only in-frame clonotypes and omits some of them. The table has about 2.1 million clones, around 93% seen once. This TCR was sampled from a man between 18 and 29 years old in good health. Some clones in this sample may be carry-over from other donors' samples. J is TRBJ1-1 and V is TRBV7-9; D unresolved. The material sequenced was naive CD8+ T cells from PBMCs. In DNA, the CDR3 is TGTGCCAGCAGCTTCTACGGGAACACTGAAGCTTTCTTT. Its translation is CASSFYGNTEAFF.